The following is a TCR beta chain sequence with its context. The germline V gene has CDR1 MGHRA and CDR2 YSYEKL. The length of the CDR3 is 15 residues. V shed 6 bases, J shed 7 bases, and the junction held 12 bases outside the gene matches. This sample was included in a study of CD8 T cells in Susac syndrome. Random-hexamer reverse transcription was applied to roughly 0.5 to 1 ug RNA. The TCR beta CDR3 was amplified by immunoSEQ multiplex PCR across 54 Vbeta, 13 Jbeta. TCRdb recomputed calls from the immunoSEQ multiplex PCR reads with MiXCR, one row per CDR3 protein. The sample has roughly 150,000 distinct CDR3 sequences, 95% seen once. CD8+ and CD4+ T cells from blood underwent TCR beta sequencing, which was carried out in a high-throughput format.

Source material: CD8+ T cells from PBMCs. The receptor was isolated from a human donor with multiple sclerosis. The chain has TRBV4-1 and TRBJ1-5, with 7 bases matching TRBD1. The CDR3 coding sequence is TGCGCCAGCAGTCCAAGACAGGGATTTGAGCAGCCCCAGCATTTT. Protein: CASSPRQGFEQPQHF.